A single sample is the source of the 3 T cell receptor beta chains below, sequenced in a study of post-analysis software for immune sequencing data. Study-wide findings and caveats: Higher frequency in patients than in controls was seen for roughly five TRBV segments, with TRBV5-6, TRBV5-1 and TRBV20-1 among them.

cDNA libraries of TCR beta carried unique molecular identifiers. TCRdb re-analysed the PCR reads in MiXCR, keeping a single row per CDR3 protein. The sample consists of roughly 600,000 distinct CDR3 sequences, about 40% of them appearing once. Antigens of these TCRs are unknown. The sample comprised blood. These receptors all come from a girl aged 5-17 years with multiple sclerosis.

The V call is TRBV29-1, the J call TRBJ2-3; weak D call: TRBD2 (7 bases). The CDR3 spans 12 residues. CDR1 is SQVTM, CDR2 ANQGSEA, per germline. As DNA, the CDR3 is TGCAGTCAAGGGGGGGGTGCAGATACGCAGTATTTT. Amino acid sequence: CSQGGGADTQYF.

This clonotype has a handful of counts. The V gene is TRBV2, the J gene TRBJ1-2, with unresolved D. There are 14 residues in the CDR3. V gave up 7 bases and J gave up 7 bases, with 19 bases separating them. Germline values: CDR1 SNHLY, CDR2 FYNNEI. The CDR3 sequence: CASNPDAGDGGYTF. The CDR3 coding sequence is TGTGCCAGCAATCCGGACGCAGGAGATGGTGGCTACACCTTC.

V and J are TRBV12-3 or TRBV12-4 and TRBJ2-4; 14 nucleotides match TRBD2. The CDR3 length is 17 residues. V was clipped by 3 bases and J by 6 bases; unmatched bases: 7. CDR3 coding DNA: TGTGCCAGCAGTTTTTACCCGGGGACTAGCGGGAGAAACATTCAGTACTTC. The encoded protein is CASSFYPGTSGRNIQYF.